These 32 T cell receptor beta chains share one sample of origin, sequenced in a study of Ad26.COV2.S vaccination and SARS-CoV-2 variants. Sample treatment: 15 to 20 received Ad26.COV2.S at low or high dose, single or two shots; roughly 5 received placebo; per-sample allocation not given. At day 63 after the first vaccine or placebo injection, samples were drawn. Sequenced by immunoSEQ multiplex PCR; TCRdb stores in-frame clones only, minus some. Among about 420,000 clones, roughly 90% were seen once, and the ten largest hold 3.6%. The source material was peripheral blood, sampled in a trial of Ad26.COV2.S vaccine versus placebo. These receptors came from a person between 18 and 60 years old who received the Ad26.COV2.S COVID-19 vaccine or a placebo.

The chain recombines TRBV7-3 with TRBJ1-2; unclear D gene. V shed 5 bases and J shed 0 bases, with 13 bases lying between them. Looked up from germline, CDR1 is SGHTA and CDR2 is FQGTGA. The CDR3 length is 15 residues. CDR3 DNA: TGTGCCAGCAGCCGAAACCCGGACTCTAACTATGGCTACACCTTC. Its protein product is CASSRNPDSNYGYTF.

This clone came up once. The chain links TRBV27 to TRBJ2-7, with a weak D call TRBD1 (6 bases). The V end was cut by 7 bases, the J end by 6 bases, with 16 bases between. The germline V gene has CDR1 MNHEY and CDR2 SMNVEV (reference sequence). The CDR3 extends over 13 amino acids. CDR3 sequence reads: CASTLAGRGEQYF. The CDR3 bases are TGTGCCAGCACCCTCGCGGGCAGGGGCGAGCAGTACTTC.

This chain uses TRBV6-5 with TRBJ2-7, with D possibly being TRBD1 (6 bases). CDR1 and CDR2 (germline): MNHEY, SVGAGI. Trimming removed 6 bases at V and 2 bases at J, with 11 bases between. The CDR3 runs 13 residues. The CDR3, as DNA: TGTGCCAGCAGAAAGGACAGAACCTACGAGCAGTACTTC. Its translation: CASRKDRTYEQYF.

This chain links TRBV14 with TRBJ2-3; D is possibly TRBD1 or TRBD2 (5 bases each). The V end lost 3 bases, the J end lost 5 bases, and 15 bases lay between the germline ends. Germline V lookup: CDR1 SGHDN, CDR2 FVKESK. CDR3 size: 15 residues. The CDR3 reads CASSHRDGQKDTQYF. The CDR3 DNA reads as TGTGCCAGCAGCCACCGGGACGGGCAAAAAGATACGCAGTATTTT.

V gene TRBV5-1 combines with J gene TRBJ2-7; D may match TRBD1 or TRBD2 (5 bases each). The CDR3 is 14 residues long. Germline-derived CDR1 and CDR2 are SGHRS and YFSETQ. Trimming took off 0 bases at V and 4 bases at J, with 11 bases between the two ends. The CDR3 here is CASSLAGAGYEQYF. The CDR3 DNA is TGCGCCAGCAGCTTGGCCGGGGCCGGTTACGAGCAGTACTTC.

This chain links TRBV7-3 with TRBJ2-3; 9 bases are a match to TRBD1. The CDR3 consists of 15 residues. J gave up 2 bases and V 5 bases, and 5 bases lay outside the gene matches. Germline-derived CDR1 and CDR2 are SGHTA and FQGTGA. The CDR3 DNA sequence: TGTGCCAGCAGCCCAGGGACAGGGATCACAGATACGCAGTATTTT. Protein: CASSPGTGITDTQYF.

CDR3 DNA sequence: TGTGCCAGTGGCCCATGGGGGACCCAAGAGACCCAGTACTTC. This sequence encodes CASGPWGTQETQYF. The chain joins TRBV5-4 to TRBJ2-5, with D perhaps TRBD1 or TRBD2 (5 bases each). Trimming left V 8 bases short and J 1 base short, with 15 bases between. CDR1 is SGHNT, CDR2 YYREEE, per germline (reference sequence). The CDR3 contains 14 residues.

The chain links TRBV7-2 to TRBJ2-3; TRBD2 agrees at 8 bases. This CDR3 region has 16 residues. Germline CDR1 reads SGHTA; CDR2 reads FQGNSA. V dropped 3 bases and J dropped 5; count of bases not matched to a gene: 10. The chain's CDR3 is CASSFGAGGRIDTQYF. The CDR3 DNA follows: TGTGCCAGCAGCTTTGGGGCGGGGGGTCGGATAGATACGCAGTATTTT.

This chain uses TRBV25-1 with TRBJ2-5; the match to TRBD1 covers 7 bases. Looked up from germline, CDR1 is MGHDK and CDR2 is SYGVNS. J was trimmed by 5 bases and V by 3 bases; bases with no gene match: 3. This CDR3 region has 13 residues. In DNA form, the CDR3 reads TGTGCCAGCAGTGAGACAGGGTGGGAGACCCAGTACTTC. As protein: CASSETGWETQYF.

This clone has only a few counts. V usage is TRBV6-4 and J usage is TRBJ2-3; D tentatively fits TRBD1 or TRBD2 (5 bases each). The germline gives CDR1 MRHNA, CDR2 SNTAGT. V gave up 0 bases and J gave up 2 bases, with 12 bases separating them. This CDR3 has 16 residues. CDR3 loop: CASSDSTSGHTDTQYF. The CDR3 region has the DNA TGTGCCAGCAGTGACTCGACCAGCGGACACACAGATACGCAGTATTTT.

V gene TRBV7-3 combines with J gene TRBJ2-7; the match to TRBD1 covers 9 bases. CDR1 is SGHTA and CDR2 is FQGTGA in the germline V gene. V trimming: 5 bases; J trimming: 5 bases; junction bases outside the gene matches: 16. The CDR3 length is 17 residues. CDR3 protein: CASSLGPTGTGRDEQYF. Written as DNA, the CDR3 is TGTGCCAGCAGCCTTGGTCCTACCGGGACAGGGCGCGACGAGCAGTACTTC.

The chain employs TRBV20-1 and TRBJ1-1; maybe TRBD1 (5 bases). Germline CDR1 reads DFQATT; CDR2 reads SNEGSKA (reference sequence). V was trimmed by 3 bases and J by 5 bases, leaving 7 bases between them. The CDR3 covers 11 residues. The CDR3 is CSASPGTEAFF. The CDR3 DNA reads TGCAGTGCTAGCCCAGGGACTGAAGCTTTCTTT.

The J gene is TRBJ1-5, the V gene TRBV19, with D possibly matching TRBD1 (5 bases). This CDR3 comprises 16 residues. V lost 5 bases and J lost 7, with 21 bases in between. The germline V gene encodes CDR1 LNHDA and CDR2 SQIVND (reference sequence). CDR3 sequence (DNA): TGTGCCAGTAGTCCGCTCCCGGGGGGGGATCGACAGCCCCAGCATTTT. This sequence encodes CASSPLPGGDRQPQHF.

The rearrangement links TRBV28 to TRBJ2-3; no reliable D call. The V gene lost 2 bases and the J gene lost 1 base, with 4 bases spanning the gap. The CDR3 is 13 amino acids. In germline, CDR1 is MDHEN, CDR2 SYDVKM. The CDR3 bases are TGTGCCAGCAGTTTAGTCGGCACAGATACGCAGTATTTT. It yields the protein CASSLVGTDTQYF.

The V call is TRBV3-1 (or the pseudogene TRBV3-2), the J call TRBJ2-3; D is perhaps TRBD1 (5 bases). V lost 0 bases and J lost 1, with 11 bases in between. The germline V gene has CDR1 LGHDT and CDR2 YNNKEL (reference sequence). This CDR3 region has 16 residues. CDR3 DNA sequence: TGTGCCAGCAGCCAAGAAGGGATAGGGGGCACAGATACGCAGTATTTT. It is translated as CASSQEGIGGTDTQYF.

The rearrangement links TRBV9 to TRBJ1-5; TRBD1 agrees at 7 bases. The J segment lost 3 bases and the V segment lost 6 bases, leaving 6 bases of the junction unmatched. In germline, CDR1 is SGDLS, CDR2 YYNGEE. The CDR3 consists of 14 residues. CDR3 DNA: TGTGCCAGCAAGGGACAGATATACAATCAGCCCCAGCATTTT. It yields the protein CASKGQIYNQPQHF.

The chain carries TRBV11-2 and TRBJ2-3, with 8 bases aligning to TRBD1. The CDR3 is 14 amino acids. Germline V gene data show CDR1 as SGHAT and CDR2 as FQNNGV. V lost 5 bases, J lost 6 bases, and 7 bases stayed unmatched. The CDR3 is CASSPGQGLDTQYF. The CDR3 coding sequence is TGTGCCAGCAGCCCCGGACAGGGACTGGATACGCAGTATTTT.

The V and J genes are TRBV28 and TRBJ2-1, with 10 bases identical to TRBD2. CDR3 length: 16 amino acids. The V gene's germline CDR1 is MDHEN and CDR2 SYDVKM. Germline trimming cut 3 bases from V and 7 bases from J; bases unmatched to any gene: 9. The CDR3 nucleotides are TGTGCCAGCAGTTTGGGACTAGCGATATCTCGGAATGAGCAGTTCTTC. This sequence encodes CASSLGLAISRNEQFF.

The V and J genes are TRBV5-3 and TRBJ2-4; D gene uncertain. TRBV5-3 falls under the ORF class, with uncertain function. Trimming took 0 bases from V and 0 from J, leaving 7 bases between them. CDR3 size: 15 residues. CDR3 loop: CARSLGPIAKNIQYF. The CDR3 nucleotides read TGTGCCAGAAGCTTGGGTCCGATAGCCAAAAACATTCAGTACTTC.

The chain recombines TRBV7-2 with TRBJ2-7; D is uncertain. The CDR3 has 15 residues. V was shortened by 1 base and J by 4 bases, with 14 bases between the two germline ends. Germline V lookup: CDR1 SGHTA, CDR2 FQGNSA. CDR3 amino acids: CASSLVWVQGYEQYF. The CDR3 DNA reads TGTGCCAGCAGCTTAGTATGGGTACAAGGATACGAGCAGTACTTC.

The rearrangement links TRBV15 to TRBJ2-5; D possibly corresponds to TRBD1 (5 bases). V lost 1 base, J lost 5 bases, and 11 bases lay in between. The germline CDR1 and CDR2 sequences are LNHNV and YYDKDF (reference sequence). This CDR3 contains 14 residues. This CDR3 is CATSRAIPGETQYF. The CDR3 region has the DNA TGTGCCACCAGCAGAGCCATACCAGGGGAGACCCAGTACTTC.

CDR3 protein: CASSLQGVSGANVLTF. The CDR3 coding sequence is TGTGCCAGCAGCCTACAGGGGGTCTCTGGGGCCAACGTCCTGACTTTC. The chain links TRBV3-1 (or the pseudogene TRBV3-2) to TRBJ2-6, with 8 bases matching TRBD1. The CDR3 covers 16 residues. Germline CDR1 LGHDT, CDR2 YNNKEL (reference sequence). The V and J ends lost 4 bases and 0 bases, in that order; junction bases with no gene match: 2.

This rearrangement joins TRBV28 to TRBJ1-1, with TRBD1 as a possible D gene (5 bases). The length of the CDR3 is 15 residues. The V and J ends lost 3 bases and 0 bases respectively, with 11 bases between them. The germline CDR1 and CDR2 sequences are MDHEN and SYDVKM. CDR3 protein: CASSLSWGMNTEAFF. In DNA, the CDR3 is TGTGCCAGCAGTTTGTCGTGGGGGATGAACACTGAAGCTTTCTTT.

V usage is TRBV7-9 and J usage is TRBJ1-1; no clear D. CDR3 length equals 14 residues. V gave up 3 bases and J gave up 0 bases, with 8 bases separating them. Germline V gene data show CDR1 as SEHNR and CDR2 as FQNEAQ (reference sequence). The CDR3 DNA is TGTGCCAGCAGCTTGTCGGGGATGAACACTGAAGCTTTCTTT. This sequence encodes CASSLSGMNTEAFF.

This sequence joins TRBV9 and TRBJ2-7, with 12 bases identical to TRBD2. V gave up 7 bases and J gave up 2 bases; unmatched junction bases: 16. The CDR3 extends over 18 amino acids. Germline V gene lookup returns CDR1 SGDLS and CDR2 YYNGEE. The chain's CDR3 is CASPRSIRLAGAAYEQYF. As DNA, the CDR3 is TGTGCCAGCCCGCGCTCCATTAGACTAGCGGGGGCGGCCTACGAGCAGTACTTC.

In this sample, this clone turned up once. The chain joins TRBV5-6 to TRBJ1-2; D remains unclear. The CDR3 extends over 14 amino acids. Germline CDR1 reads SGHDT; CDR2 reads YYEEEE. V gave up 4 bases and J gave up 4 bases, with 14 bases separating them. The CDR3 DNA is TGTGCCAGCAGCCTCCAAGCCCTATCCTATGGCTACACCTTC. Its translation is CASSLQALSYGYTF.

The rearrangement links TRBV11-3 to TRBJ2-2; weak D call: TRBD2 (5 bases). This CDR3 comprises 16 residues. The germline CDR1 and CDR2 sequences are SGHNT and YENEEA. The V gene lost 1 base and the J gene lost 6 bases, with 15 bases spanning the gap. The CDR3: CASSLGGGESPGELFF. The CDR3 DNA is TGTGCCAGCAGCTTAGGCGGAGGAGAATCACCCGGGGAGCTGTTTTTT.

The chain has TRBV30 and TRBJ2-5; D perhaps matches TRBD1 (5 bases). The CDR3 loop spans 14 amino acids. V was trimmed by 4 bases and J by 3 bases, leaving 15 bases between them. From germline, CDR1 is GTSNPN and CDR2 SVGIG (reference sequence). In nucleotides, the CDR3 is TGTGCCTGGACTAAACAAGACAGAAAAGAGACCCAGTACTTC. It specifies CAWTKQDRKETQYF. The full variable domain, completed using reference TRBV30 and TRBJ2-5, is SQTIHQWPATLVQPVGSPLSLECTVEGTSNPNLYWYRQAAGRGLQLLFYSVGIGQISSEVPQNLSASRPQDRQFILSSKKLLLSDSGFYLCAWTKQDRKETQYFGPGTRLLVL.

The CDR3 spells CASSPRTGWTGELFF. The CDR3 DNA follows: TGTGCCAGCAGTCCCCGGACAGGATGGACCGGGGAGCTGTTTTTT. The chain uses TRBV28 and TRBJ2-2; 7 bases fit TRBD1. CDR3 length: 15 amino acids. Germline V gene lookup returns CDR1 MDHEN and CDR2 SYDVKM. V lost 5 bases and J lost 5; bases outside the gene matches: 8.

The chain employs TRBV6-2 or TRBV6-3 and TRBJ1-2; D is possibly TRBD1 (5 bases). Germline CDR1 and CDR2: MNHEY and SVGEGT. Trimming cost V 2 bases and J 8 bases, with 9 bases left between them. The CDR3 has 12 amino acids. This CDR3 reads CASSYRTPGYTF. The CDR3 coding sequence is TGTGCCAGCAGTTACCGGACACCCGGCTACACCTTC.

The chain employs TRBV11-2 and TRBJ2-1, with D unclear. Germline CDR1 is SGHAT and CDR2 is FQNNGV. The V gene lost 1 base and the J gene lost 0 bases, with 10 bases spanning the gap. The CDR3 runs to 16 residues. The CDR3 loop reads CASSLGVGSSYNEQFF. In nucleotides, the CDR3 is TGTGCCAGCAGCTTAGGGGTGGGTAGCTCCTACAATGAGCAGTTCTTC.

The genes are TRBV4-2 and TRBJ1-5; the match to TRBD1 covers 10 bases. After removal of 1 base from V and 1 base from J, the junction contained 4 bases not matched to a gene. The CDR3 consists of 17 residues. Germline V gives CDR1 LGHNA, CDR2 YNFKEQ. The CDR3 reads CASSQGTGQGSNQPQHF. The CDR3 DNA reads TGTGCCAGCAGCCAAGGAACGGGACAGGGGAGCAATCAGCCCCAGCATTTT.